Listed here is a single T cell receptor (beta chain). Its specificity is not known. Germline-derived CDR1 and CDR2 are SNHLY and FYNNEI. The length of the CDR3 is 14 residues. The trim removed 8 bases at V and 3 bases at J, leaving 10 bases unmatched. The record originates from a study of cytomegalovirus exposure and HLA in healthy donors. Study-wide results and caveats: A few CMV-associated chains proved CMV antigen-specific in vitro.

PCR primers comprised 60 Vbeta and 13 Jbeta primers. Methods used by the authors: Later, some 75 million unique TCR beta chains were counted in an analysis, and about 10 million of them were shared. Using immunoSEQ multiplex PCR, the repertoire was profiled, and TCRdb retains in-frame clones only, with some absent. For V, J and clone size, that table is used; D and trimming come from the DNA. The sample holds about 140,000 clones, 65% to 80% seen once. This clonotype was obtained from a woman aged 50 to 60 in good health and CMV-seropositive. The sample taken for sequencing was PBMCs. The chain links TRBV2 to TRBJ2-7, with 7 bases aligning to TRBD1. The DNA for the CDR3 is TGTGCCAGCGATAGGGACAGACAATACTACGAGCAGTACTTC. Its translation is CASDRDRQYYEQYF.